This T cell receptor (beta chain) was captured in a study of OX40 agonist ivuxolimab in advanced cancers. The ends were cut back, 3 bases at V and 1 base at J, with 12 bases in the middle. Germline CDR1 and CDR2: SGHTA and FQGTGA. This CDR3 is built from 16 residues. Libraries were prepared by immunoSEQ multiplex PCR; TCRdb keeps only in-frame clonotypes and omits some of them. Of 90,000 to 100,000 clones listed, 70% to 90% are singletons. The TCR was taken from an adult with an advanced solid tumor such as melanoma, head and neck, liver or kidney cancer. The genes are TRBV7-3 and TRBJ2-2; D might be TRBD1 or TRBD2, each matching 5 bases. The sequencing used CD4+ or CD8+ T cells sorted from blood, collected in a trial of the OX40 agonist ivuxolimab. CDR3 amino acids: CASSLGPPGNTGELFF. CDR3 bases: TGTGCCAGCAGCTTGGGACCGCCCGGGAACACCGGGGAGCTGTTTTTT. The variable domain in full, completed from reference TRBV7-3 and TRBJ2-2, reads GAGVSQTPSNKVTEKGKYVELRCDPISGHTALYWYRQSLGQGPEFLIYFQGTGAADDSGLPNDRFFAVRPEGSVSTLKIQRTERGDSAVYLCASSLGPPGNTGELFFGEGSRLTVL.